The 22 T cell receptor beta chains reported below all come from one sample, sequenced in a study of molecular identifiers for immune sequencing clone quantification. MiXCR was run by TCRdb on the PCR reads, yielding one entry per CDR3 protein. The repertoire holds hundreds of thousands of distinct CDR3 sequences, with approximately 24% as singletons. Sequenced: naive CD8+ T cells from blood, with Jurkat cell RNA spiked in. Subset in this sample: FACS-sorted CD8+CD4-CCR7+CD45RA+ naive T cells. Receptors were obtained from a human donor in good health. Some libraries in this study had Jurkat cell RNA spiked in.

The chain joins TRBV2 to TRBJ1-4, with D possibly TRBD1 on 5 matching bases. V was cut by 1 base and J by 0 bases, with 12 bases left in between. The CDR3 has 17 amino acids. Germline values: CDR1 SNHLY, CDR2 FYNNEI. The CDR3 sequence is CASSEGGVSTTNEKLFF. Written as DNA, the CDR3 is TGTGCCAGCAGTGAAGGAGGGGTATCCACAACTAATGAAAAACTGTTTTTT.

This clonotype was observed a few times. The chain joins TRBV10-3 to TRBJ2-5; D is unclear. CDR3 length: 12 residues. Germline loops: CDR1 ENHRY, CDR2 SYGVKD. V dropped 4 bases and J dropped 1 base, with 4 bases sitting between them. This CDR3 reads CAISATQETQYF. In DNA form, the CDR3 reads TGTGCCATCAGTGCCACCCAAGAGACCCAGTACTTC.

The chain recombines TRBV4-3 with TRBJ2-4; D is perhaps TRBD2 (5 bases). V lost 3 bases to trimming and J lost 0 bases, with 9 bases between them. The germline gives CDR1 LGHNA, CDR2 YSLEER. The CDR3 loop spans 15 amino acids. In DNA, the CDR3 is TGCGCCAGCAGCCACGGGAAAGGAGCCAAAAACATTCAGTACTTC. This encodes CASSHGKGAKNIQYF.

Many counts were recorded for this clonotype. J is TRBJ2-7 and V is TRBV2; D unclear. Per the germline V gene, CDR1 is SNHLY and CDR2 is FYNNEI. The CDR3 is made up of 14 amino acids. With 3 bases removed from V and 2 bases from J, the gap between germline ends came to 11 bases. CDR3: CASSEGNRAYEQYF. The CDR3, as DNA: TGTGCCAGCAGTGAGGGTAACCGCGCCTACGAGCAGTACTTC.

Notes on this clonotype: Just one base apart from a much larger clone, this may be a read error. The rearrangement links TRBV6-2 or TRBV6-3 to TRBJ1-5; 7 nucleotides match TRBD1. The J segment lost 2 bases and the V segment lost 6 bases, leaving 10 bases of the junction unmatched. Per the germline V gene, CDR1 is MNHEY and CDR2 is SVGEGT. This CDR3 contains 16 residues. In DNA, the CDR3 is TGTGCCAGCAGAGAGACAGGGAACGGGGGCAATCAGCCCCAGCATTTT. Residues: CASRETGNGGNQPQHF.

This clonotype was seen a handful of times. In nucleotides, the CDR3 is TGTGCCATCAACACCGGGACTAGCGGGAGCACGCAGTATTTT. Its translation is CAINTGTSGSTQYF. The rearrangement uses TRBV10-3 and TRBJ2-3; 14 bases match TRBD2. This CDR3 has 14 residues. CDR1 is ENHRY and CDR2 is SYGVKD in the germline V gene. V shed 7 bases and J 9 bases; nucleotides not matched to a gene: 6.

This clonotype was seen many times. This chain uses TRBV7-9 with TRBJ2-7, with 9 bases aligning to TRBD1. V lost 5 bases to trimming and J lost 3 bases; unmatched junction nucleotides: 8. Germline V gene lookup returns CDR1 SEHNR and CDR2 FQNEAQ (reference sequence). The CDR3 covers 15 residues. The CDR3 DNA follows: TGTGCCAGCAGCCCGCCACAGGGGGCAAGCTACGAGCAGTACTTC. This translates into CASSPPQGASYEQYF. Looking up the rest from reference TRBV7-9 and TRBJ2-7 gives the full variable domain: DTGVSQNPRHKITKRGQNVTFRCDPISEHNRLYWYRQTLGQGPEFLTYFQNEAQLEKSRLLSDRFSAERPKGSFSTLEIQRTEQGDSAMYLCASSPPQGASYEQYFGPGTRLTVT.

This clonotype was seen many times. The CDR3: CSVEELASSTDTQYF. The CDR3, as DNA: TGCAGCGTTGAAGAGCTAGCGTCTAGCACAGATACGCAGTATTTT. This chain links TRBV29-1 with TRBJ2-3, with D perhaps TRBD2 (6 bases). The CDR3 is 15 residues long. Germline V gives CDR1 SQVTM, CDR2 ANQGSEA. Trimming took off 0 bases at V and 0 bases at J, with 10 bases between the two ends.

This clonotype appeared a few times. The rearrangement links TRBV5-6 to TRBJ2-7; D is undetermined. This CDR3 is 15 amino acids long. The germline V gene encodes CDR1 SGHDT and CDR2 YYEEEE. V was clipped by 4 bases and J by 0 bases, with 14 bases between them. The CDR3 protein is CASSRVEDPSYEQYF. CDR3 nucleotide sequence: TGTGCCAGCAGCCGCGTTGAAGACCCCTCCTACGAGCAGTACTTC.

In this sample, this clonotype turned up a few times. J is TRBJ1-5 and V is TRBV6-6; D gene unclear. Trimming removed 2 bases from V and 5 bases from J, with 16 bases in between. The CDR3 spans 16 residues. Germline assignment: CDR1 MNHNY and CDR2 SVGAGI (reference sequence). The CDR3 nucleotides are TGTGCCAGCAGTTACGACACCCGAACTGGGTATCAGCCCCAGCATTTT. Translated, it gives CASSYDTRTGYQPQHF.

The CDR3 sequence: CASSHGRVTGELFF. The CDR3 DNA is TGCGCCAGCAGCCACGGCCGGGTCACCGGGGAGCTGTTTTTT. This rearrangement joins TRBV4-3 to TRBJ2-2; D gene unclear. Germline values: CDR1 LGHNA, CDR2 YSLEER. The CDR3 is 14 residues long. V lost 3 bases to trimming and J lost 4 bases, with 9 bases between them.

In its sample, this clonotype was seen a few times. V gene TRBV20-1 combines with J gene TRBJ2-1, with D possibly being TRBD2 (5 bases). This CDR3 contains 14 residues. Germline V gene data show CDR1 as DFQATT and CDR2 as SNEGSKA (reference sequence). V was cut by 3 bases and J by 4 bases, with 13 bases left in between. The CDR3 DNA is TGCAGTGCTAGGGACGAGACGGGGTACAATGAGCAGTTCTTC. Its protein product is CSARDETGYNEQFF.

This clonotype was counted ten times or more. The chain carries TRBV19 and TRBJ2-2, with D tentatively TRBD1 (5 bases). This CDR3 contains 13 residues. Trimming left V 4 bases short and J 6 bases short, with 9 bases between. CDR1 LNHDA and CDR2 SQIVND come from the germline V gene (reference sequence). The CDR3 protein is CASSTQGAGELFF. CDR3 coding DNA: TGTGCCAGTAGTACGCAGGGTGCCGGGGAGCTGTTTTTT.

This clonotype was detected ten times or more. The chain combines TRBV20-1 with TRBJ2-6, with D tentatively TRBD1 (8 bases). Germline lookup yields CDR1 DFQATT and CDR2 SNEGSKA (reference sequence). This CDR3 comprises 18 residues. V lost 2 bases and J 0 bases, leaving 17 bases between the germline ends. The CDR3 loop is CSARCLTGDYSGANVLTF. In DNA form, the CDR3 reads TGCAGTGCTAGATGCTTGACAGGGGACTACTCTGGGGCCAACGTCCTGACTTTC.

This clonotype was seen repeatedly, ten times or more. This chain joins TRBV29-1 and TRBJ2-7; the D is unclear. The germline gives CDR1 SQVTM, CDR2 ANQGSEA. The V end was cut by 5 bases, the J end by 2 bases, with 10 bases between. The CDR3 loop spans 12 amino acids. This CDR3 reads CSVLDATYEQYF. In nucleotides, the CDR3 is TGCAGCGTTCTGGACGCAACCTACGAGCAGTACTTC.

Concerning this clonotype itself: A much larger clonotype is one base distant, so this may be a read error. The rearrangement joins TRBV9 to TRBJ2-3; unclear D gene. The DNA end is more similar to TRBJ1-5, so the J call may be wrong. Germline V lookup: CDR1 SGDLS, CDR2 YYNGEE. This CDR3 spans 15 amino acids. Written as DNA, the CDR3 is TGTGCCAGCAGCGTAACGGCTAGCGGTACAGATACGCAGCATTTT. It codes for CASSVTASGTDTQHF.

This clonotype was seen only a few times. This chain connects TRBV6-1 to TRBJ2-7, with D tentatively TRBD1 or TRBD2 (5 bases each). The CDR3 covers 15 residues. Germline lookup yields CDR1 MNHNS and CDR2 SASEGT. Trimming left V 2 bases short and J 4 bases short, with 15 bases between. The CDR3 bases are TGTGCCAGCAGTGAATCTCCGGGACCTGGGTACGAGCAGTACTTC. It is translated as CASSESPGPGYEQYF.

This clonotype appeared once. A much larger clonotype is one base distant, so this may be a read error. The genes are TRBV10-2 and TRBJ1-2; no firm D call. In germline, CDR1 is WSHSY, CDR2 SAAADI. The CDR3 is 13 amino acids. CDR3 sequence reads: CASSLAQNYGYAF. CDR3 DNA: TGCGCCAGCAGTCTCGCCCAAAACTATGGCTACGCCTTC.

The sample holds many counts of this clonotype. The J gene is TRBJ2-7, the V gene TRBV4-1, with TRBD2 matching 14 bases. Losses at the gene ends were 4 bases for V and 3 bases for J; bases not matched to a gene: 2. There are 15 residues in the CDR3. The V gene's germline CDR1 is MGHRA and CDR2 YSYEKL. The DNA of the CDR3 is TGCGCCAGCAGCCCAGGGACTAGCGGGGGCTACGAGCAGTACTTC. Amino acids: CASSPGTSGGYEQYF.

This clonotype was observed a handful of times. The chain carries TRBV4-3 and TRBJ1-1; D gene unclear. This CDR3 has 17 residues. Between the trimmed V and J ends, which lost 0 bases and 0 bases, there was a span of 14 bases. Looked up from germline, CDR1 is LGHNA and CDR2 is YSLEER. The CDR3 nucleotides are TGCGCCAGCAGCCAAGATCTGTCAGGTACGGTGAACACTGAAGCTTTCTTT. This encodes CASSQDLSGTVNTEAFF.

This clonotype was counted many times. The chain uses TRBV9 and TRBJ1-3; D gene unclear. V shed 0 bases and J shed 0 bases, with 10 bases lying between them. Germline loops: CDR1 SGDLS, CDR2 YYNGEE. The CDR3 contains 16 residues. CDR3 nucleotides: TGTGCCAGCAGCGTAGAGGGAGAAAGCTCTGGAAACACCATATATTTT. Amino acid sequence: CASSVEGESSGNTIYF.

This clonotype was observed a few times. The chain joins TRBV29-1 to TRBJ2-1; D may be TRBD1 (6 bases). Trimming took 8 bases from V and 8 from J, leaving 13 bases between them. Looked up from germline, CDR1 is SQVTM and CDR2 is ANQGSEA. The CDR3 has 11 amino acids. The CDR3 nucleotides are TGCAGCTTACTCAGGGGAGATGAGCAGTTCTTC. Translated: CSLLRGDEQFF.